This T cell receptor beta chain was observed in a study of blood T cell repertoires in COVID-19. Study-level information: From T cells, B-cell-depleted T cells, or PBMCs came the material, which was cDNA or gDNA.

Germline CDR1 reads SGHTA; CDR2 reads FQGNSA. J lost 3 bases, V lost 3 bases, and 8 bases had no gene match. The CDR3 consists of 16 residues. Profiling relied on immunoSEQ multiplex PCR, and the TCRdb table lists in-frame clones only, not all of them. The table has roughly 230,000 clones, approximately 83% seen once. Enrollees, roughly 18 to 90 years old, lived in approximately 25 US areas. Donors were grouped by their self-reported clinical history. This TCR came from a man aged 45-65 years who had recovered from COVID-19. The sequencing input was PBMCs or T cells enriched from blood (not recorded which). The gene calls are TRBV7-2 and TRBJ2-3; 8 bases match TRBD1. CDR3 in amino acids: CASSLRTGIRTDTQYF. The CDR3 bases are TGTGCCAGCAGCTTGCGGACAGGGATAAGGACAGATACGCAGTATTTT.